Listed here are 22 T cell receptor beta chains from one sample, sequenced in a study of blood T cells in healthy people across ages. A second PCR, run for about 6 to 12 cycles, used a sample-barcoded 5' primer plus a J-beta primer mix. TCRdb recomputed calls from the 5' RACE reads with MiXCR, one row per CDR3 protein. The sample yields 800,000 or so distinct CDR3 sequences, about 25% seen once. The sample also formed part of further work on T cells of mothers and their children.

The material sequenced was blood. These receptors all stem from a boy under 18 in good health.

This clonotype was detected a few times. The chain uses TRBV7-2 and TRBJ1-4, with 8 bases fitting TRBD1. In germline, CDR1 is SGHTA, CDR2 FQGNSA. This CDR3 spans 15 amino acids. V shed 5 bases and J 3 bases; nucleotides not matched to a gene: 5. The CDR3 nucleotides read TGTGCCAGCAGCGGCCAGGGGGCGGCTAATGAAAAACTGTTTTTT. Protein: CASSGQGAANEKLFF.

As concerns this clonotype: The junction departs from the called germline gene at one end, perhaps through a read error. J is TRBJ2-6 and V is TRBV4-1; the D call may be TRBD1 or TRBD2 (5 bases each). From germline, CDR1 is MGHRA and CDR2 YSYEKL. The CDR3 is 17 amino acids. This CDR3 is CASSQDGDLAGVNVLTF. For the CDR3, the DNA is TGCGCCAGCAGCCAAGATGGGGACCTGGCTGGGGTCAACGTCCTGACTTTC.

This sequence joins TRBV7-2 and TRBJ1-2, with D maybe TRBD1 (6 bases). The CDR3 length is 18 residues. The V gene lost 1 base and the J gene lost 0 bases, with 18 bases spanning the gap. The germline V gene encodes CDR1 SGHTA and CDR2 FQGNSA. The CDR3 DNA sequence: TGTGCCAGCAGCTTAGGTTTCGGGGGGCGCGAGGCTAACTATGGCTACACCTTC. This sequence encodes CASSLGFGGREANYGYTF.

This clonotype was observed a few times. The junction shows a germline mismatch at one end, possibly a read error. V is TRBV4-3 and J is TRBJ2-7; 7 bases are a match to TRBD2. CDR1 and CDR2 from the germline V gene are LGHNA and YSLEER. The length of the CDR3 is 16 residues. CDR3 loop: CASSQDAGRAQYEQYF. The CDR3 DNA is TGCGCCAGTAGCCAAGATGCGGGGAGGGCCCAGTACGAGCAGTACTTC.

The genes are TRBV6-1 and TRBJ1-1; a weak D match, TRBD1 (6 bases). V lost 1 base to trimming and J lost 4 bases, with 16 bases between them. Germline-derived CDR1 and CDR2 are MNHNS and SASEGT. This CDR3 contains 16 residues. CDR3 sequence (DNA): TGTGCCAGCAGTGAAGGTGGGGGGCTTCGATTCACTGAAGCTTTCTTT. Its translation: CASSEGGGLRFTEAFF.

The chain uses TRBV29-1 and TRBJ2-2; TRBD2 matches 7 bases. V trimming: 4 bases; J trimming: 7 bases; junction bases outside the gene matches: 9. CDR3 length: 14 residues. Germline CDR1 SQVTM, CDR2 ANQGSEA. The CDR3 region is CSVGQGGVDGELFF. Here the CDR3 DNA reads TGCAGCGTTGGGCAGGGAGGGGTAGACGGGGAGCTGTTTTTT.

The chain couples TRBV20-1 to TRBJ1-2; D call uncertain. The germline V gene encodes CDR1 DFQATT and CDR2 SNEGSKA (reference sequence). This CDR3 region has 14 residues. V was shortened by 4 bases and J by 8 bases, with 20 bases between the two germline ends. CDR3 coding DNA: TGCAGTGCTAATCCGACCGGGCTAACTGTAGGCTACACCTTC. Its protein is CSANPTGLTVGYTF.

This chain links TRBV6-1 with TRBJ2-1, with 8 bases aligning to TRBD1. Germline CDR1 MNHNS, CDR2 SASEGT. The CDR3 has 14 residues. Trimming cost V 3 bases and J 6 bases; bases outside gene matches: 4. CDR3 residues: CASSDGTGRNEQFF. The CDR3 region has the DNA TGTGCCAGCAGTGACGGGACAGGCCGCAATGAGCAGTTCTTC.

In its sample, this clonotype was seen a few times. One end of the junction varies from germline; a read error may be responsible. The chain has TRBV27 and TRBJ1-5; D is uncertain. CDR1 and CDR2 (germline): MNHEY, SMNVEV (reference sequence). The CDR3 sequence is 13 residues long. This CDR3 is CASSLSWNQPQRF. The CDR3 DNA follows: TGTGCCAGCAGTTTATCCTGGAATCAGCCCCAGCGTTTT.

Only a few counts were recorded for this clonotype. The J gene is TRBJ1-1, the V gene TRBV4-2, with no clear D. The CDR3 extends over 16 amino acids. Trimming removed 2 bases from V and 2 bases from J, with 15 bases in between. CDR1 and CDR2 (germline): LGHNA, YNFKEQ. CDR3 DNA: TGTGCCAGCAGCCAATTGAGGCACGGGGAAAACACTGAAGCTTTCTTT. It codes for CASSQLRHGENTEAFF.

V is TRBV29-1 and J is TRBJ2-3, with 9 bases aligning to TRBD2. Germline V gene lookup returns CDR1 SQVTM and CDR2 ANQGSEA. V lost 8 bases to trimming and J lost 3 bases; unmatched junction nucleotides: 12. The length of the CDR3 is 15 residues. DNA for the CDR3: TGCAGCTCCTGGTTAATAGCGGGAGTTACAGATACGCAGTATTTT. It specifies CSSWLIAGVTDTQYF.

The chain carries TRBV7-9 and TRBJ1-2; 7 nucleotides align to TRBD1. The CDR3 has 12 residues. Looked up from germline, CDR1 is SEHNR and CDR2 is FQNEAQ (reference sequence). Unmatched junction bases numbered 10, after V lost 5 bases and J lost 13 bases. CDR3 protein: CASSAGTAQVTF. CDR3 DNA: TGTGCCAGCAGCGCGGGGACAGCTCAGGTCACCTTC.

The genes are TRBV27 and TRBJ2-3; D gene uncertain. V shed 5 bases and J shed 4 bases, with 16 bases lying between them. Germline CDR1 reads MNHEY; CDR2 reads SMNVEV (reference sequence). The CDR3 consists of 15 residues. The CDR3 DNA sequence: TGTGCCAGCAGTCCCGACGGAGAACCAGCAGATACGCAGTATTTT. Translated: CASSPDGEPADTQYF.

This clonotype has just a few counts. The chain links TRBV7-6 to TRBJ1-4; D gene uncertain. V was shortened by 5 bases and J by 5 bases, with 15 bases between the two germline ends. CDR1 and CDR2 from the germline V gene are SGHVS and FNYEAQ. The length of the CDR3 is 15 residues. The chain's CDR3 is CASSPQAVGNEKLFF. The DNA of the CDR3 is TGTGCCAGCAGCCCCCAAGCGGTGGGCAATGAAAAACTGTTTTTT.

The V and J genes are TRBV6-1 and TRBJ2-5; 11 bases match TRBD1. The DNA matches TRBJ2-7 better at its end, which makes the J call doubtful. Germline CDR1 and CDR2: MNHNS and SASEGT. This CDR3 comprises 17 residues. CDR3 sequence: CASSARSGTGGRDEQYF. The DNA for the CDR3 is TGTGCCAGCAGTGCCCGGAGCGGGACAGGGGGTCGCGACGAGCAGTACTTC.

The V call is TRBV5-6, the J call TRBJ2-5, with 8 bases fitting TRBD1. The J call is uncertain, as TRBJ2-7 better fits the DNA end. Germline V gene data show CDR1 as SGHDT and CDR2 as YYEEEE. The CDR3 runs to 15 residues. CDR3 nucleotide sequence: TGTGCCAGCAGCTACGCGGGACAGGAGGCCTACGAGCAGTACTTC. This encodes CASSYAGQEAYEQYF.

This rearrangement joins TRBV20-1 to TRBJ2-3; D not resolved. The V gene lost 3 bases and the J gene lost 4 bases, with 5 bases spanning the gap. CDR1 is DFQATT, CDR2 SNEGSKA, per germline (reference sequence). The CDR3 covers 11 residues. The CDR3 here is CSARTADTQYF. CDR3 DNA: TGCAGTGCTAGGACCGCAGATACGCAGTATTTT.

This clonotype turned up a few times. V gene TRBV20-1 combines with J gene TRBJ1-2, with D maybe TRBD1 (5 bases). CDR3 length equals 14 residues. Per germline, CDR1 DFQATT and CDR2 SNEGSKA (reference sequence). V was cut by 5 bases and J by 5 bases, with 18 bases left in between. The CDR3 sequence: CSAGWIGEGYGYTF. As DNA, the CDR3 is TGCAGTGCTGGGTGGATCGGGGAGGGGTATGGCTACACCTTC.

This clonotype was seen more than once but under ten times. This chain links TRBV30 with TRBJ1-1, with D unresolved. The CDR3 is 13 amino acids. V was cut by 0 bases and J by 1 base, with 6 bases left in between. Germline CDR1 and CDR2: GTSNPN and SVGIG (reference sequence). CDR3 sequence reads: CAWSVAENTEAFF. Here the CDR3 DNA reads TGTGCCTGGAGTGTAGCTGAGAACACTGAAGCTTTCTTT.

The genes are TRBV7-8 and TRBJ1-5; 7 nucleotides align to TRBD1. The trim removed 2 bases at V and 6 bases at J, leaving 7 bases unmatched. The CDR3 sequence is 15 residues long. The germline CDR1 and CDR2 sequences are SGHVS and FQNEAQ. This CDR3 reads CASSLRGGAGQPQHF. DNA of the CDR3: TGTGCCAGCAGCTTAAGAGGGGGCGCGGGTCAGCCCCAGCATTTT.

This chain connects TRBV20-1 to TRBJ2-3; 7 positions agree with TRBD1. V lost 5 bases and J lost 2; bases outside the gene matches: 7. Germline lookup yields CDR1 DFQATT and CDR2 SNEGSKA (reference sequence). The CDR3 loop spans 14 amino acids. The CDR3 here is CSASGTVITDTQYF. CDR3 nucleotides: TGCAGTGCTTCCGGGACAGTAATCACAGATACGCAGTATTTT.

The chain joins TRBV20-1 to TRBJ2-1; 7 bases are shared with TRBD2. The J call may be mistaken, given a closer DNA end match to TRBJ2-5. The germline V gene encodes CDR1 DFQATT and CDR2 SNEGSKA (reference sequence). The CDR3 covers 15 residues. This CDR3 is CSASEGGGLQETQYF. CDR3 coding DNA: TGCAGTGCTAGTGAGGGCGGGGGTTTACAAGAGACCCAGTACTTC.